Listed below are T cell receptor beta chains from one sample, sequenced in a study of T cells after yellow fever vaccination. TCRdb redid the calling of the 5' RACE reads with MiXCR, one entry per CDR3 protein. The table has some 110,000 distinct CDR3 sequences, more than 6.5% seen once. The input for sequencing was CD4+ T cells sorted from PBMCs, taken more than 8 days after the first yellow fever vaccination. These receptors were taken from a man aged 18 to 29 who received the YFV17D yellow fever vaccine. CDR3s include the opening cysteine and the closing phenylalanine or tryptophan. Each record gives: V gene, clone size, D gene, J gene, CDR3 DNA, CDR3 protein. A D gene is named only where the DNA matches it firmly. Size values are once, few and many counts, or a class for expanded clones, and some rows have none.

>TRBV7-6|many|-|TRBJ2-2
TGTGCCAGCAGCTTAGAAGGCCTCACCGGGGAGCTGTTTTTT
CASSLEGLTGELFF
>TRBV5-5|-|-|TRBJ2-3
TGTGCCAGCAGCTTGGGAATACCCAATACGCAGTATTTT
CASSLGIPNTQYF
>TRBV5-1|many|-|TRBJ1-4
TGCGCCAGCAGGGACAGCCAGGGGACTAATGAAAAACTGTTTTTT
CASRDSQGTNEKLFF
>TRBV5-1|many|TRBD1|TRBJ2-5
TGCGCCAGCAGCGTTGGGACAGGGTATGGGACCCAGTACTTC
CASSVGTGYGTQYF
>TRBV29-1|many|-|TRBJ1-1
TGCAGCGCGCGGGGGGTGCAGAACACTGAAGCTTTCTTT
CSARGVQNTEAFF
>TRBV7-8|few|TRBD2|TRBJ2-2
TGTGCCAGCAGCTTAGAGGCTAGCGGGAGATACACCGGGGAGCTGTTTTTT
CASSLEASGRYTGELFF
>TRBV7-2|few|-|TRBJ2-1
TGTGCCAGCAGCTTAGAAAGCCTGTACAATGAGCAGTTCTTC
CASSLESLYNEQFF
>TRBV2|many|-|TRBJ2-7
TGTGCCAGCAAATCCGGGGCTAACTCCTACGAGCAGTACTTC
CASKSGANSYEQYF
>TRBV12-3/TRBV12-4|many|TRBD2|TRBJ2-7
TGTGCCAGCAGTTTAGAGCGGGGGGCCACCTACGAGCAGTACTTC
CASSLERGATYEQYF
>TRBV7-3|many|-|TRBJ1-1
TGTGCCAGCAGCTTATTAGTGAACACTGAAGCTTTCTTT
CASSLLVNTEAFF
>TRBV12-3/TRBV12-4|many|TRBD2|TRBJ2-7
TGTGCCAGCAGTTTACCTGCGCGGGGGGGACTTCAGTACTTC
CASSLPARGGLQYF
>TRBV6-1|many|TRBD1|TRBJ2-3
TGTGCCAGCTCCCGGACAGGGGGCCCAGATACGCAGTATTTT
CASSRTGGPDTQYF
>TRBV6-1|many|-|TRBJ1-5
TGTGCCAGCAGTGAATTCCCTGGCAATCAGCCCCAGCATTTT
CASSEFPGNQPQHF
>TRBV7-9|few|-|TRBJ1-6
TGTGCCAGCAGCCCGGGTCGGACCTCACCCCTCCACTTT
CASSPGRTSPLHF
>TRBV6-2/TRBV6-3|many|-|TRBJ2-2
TGTGCCAGCAGTCAACCCCTCCCGAACACCGGGGAGCTGTTTTTT
CASSQPLPNTGELFF
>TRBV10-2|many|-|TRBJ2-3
TGCGCCAGCAGGCCTGTAGGGGGGCCAGATACGCAGTATTTT
CASRPVGGPDTQYF
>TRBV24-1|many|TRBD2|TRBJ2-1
TGTGCCACCAGTGACAAGGGACTAGGGGTCTATGAGCAGTTCTTC
CATSDKGLGVYEQFF
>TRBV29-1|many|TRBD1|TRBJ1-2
TGCAGCGTTGGTCGGGACAGCCCTGGAAATGGCTACACCTTC
CSVGRDSPGNGYTF
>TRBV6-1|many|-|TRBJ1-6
TGTGCCAGCAGTCCAGGACTTCCAGTAAATTCACCCCTCCACTTT
CASSPGLPVNSPLHF
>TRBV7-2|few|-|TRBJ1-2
TGTGCCAGCAGCTTTATCGGGGCGCGGGGCTACACCTTC
CASSFIGARGYTF
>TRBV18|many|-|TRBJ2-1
TGTGCCAGCTCACCAACGAGAGAGTACAATGAGCAGTTCTTC
CASSPTREYNEQFF
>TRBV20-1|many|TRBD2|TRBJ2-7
TGCAGTGCTAGTTTGCCTGGGACTAGCGGGGGCTACGAGCAGTACTTC
CSASLPGTSGGYEQYF
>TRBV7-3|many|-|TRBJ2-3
TGTGCCAGCAGCTTTCAGGGTAGCACAGATACGCAGTATTTT
CASSFQGSTDTQYF
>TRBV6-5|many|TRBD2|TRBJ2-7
TGTGCCAGCAGTTACTCGGGTAGCGGGGGCACCTACGAGCAGTACTTC
CASSYSGSGGTYEQYF
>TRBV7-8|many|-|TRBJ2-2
TGTGCCAGCAGCTTTCCTGTTACGAACACCGGGGAGCTGTTTTTT
CASSFPVTNTGELFF
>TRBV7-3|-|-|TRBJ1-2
TGTGCCAGCAGCTTATTTCGATCCGGGAACTATGGCTACACCTTC
CASSLFRSGNYGYTF
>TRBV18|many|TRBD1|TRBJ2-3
TGTGCCAGCTCACGGACAGGGAACACAGATACGCAGTATTTT
CASSRTGNTDTQYF